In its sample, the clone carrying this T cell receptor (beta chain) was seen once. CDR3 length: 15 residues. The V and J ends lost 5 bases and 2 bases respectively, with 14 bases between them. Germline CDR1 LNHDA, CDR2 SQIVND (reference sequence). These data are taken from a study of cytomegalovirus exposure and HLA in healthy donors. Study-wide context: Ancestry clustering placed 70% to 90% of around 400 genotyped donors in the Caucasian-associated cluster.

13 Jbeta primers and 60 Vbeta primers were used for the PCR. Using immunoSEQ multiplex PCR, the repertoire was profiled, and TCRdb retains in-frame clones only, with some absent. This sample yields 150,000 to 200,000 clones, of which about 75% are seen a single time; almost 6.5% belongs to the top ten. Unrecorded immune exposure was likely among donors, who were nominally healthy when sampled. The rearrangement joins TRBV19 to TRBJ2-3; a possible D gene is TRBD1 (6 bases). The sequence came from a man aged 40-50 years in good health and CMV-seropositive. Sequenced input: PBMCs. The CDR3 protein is CASSDRWDNTDTQYF. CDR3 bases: TGTGCCAGTAGTGATCGATGGGACAACACAGATACGCAGTATTTT.